The sequence of this T cell receptor (beta chain) was determined in a study of lymphopenia after photon versus proton radiotherapy. General study points: Oligoclonal CD8+ Temra expansion after nadir drove photon patients' diversity drop. Post-nadir TCR diversity decline inversely tracked overall survival among those who died. Photon-treated patients lost naive T cells and TCR diversity; proton-treated stayed stable. Better survival with proton therapy was suggested as possible, not demonstrated.

Clones were read by immunoSEQ multiplex PCR, and TCRdb kept only the in-frame ones, dropping some. The sample has around 33,000 clones; roughly 89% are singletons. On this clone: The target antigen is unknown.

The V gene lost 4 bases and the J gene lost 7 bases, with 12 bases spanning the gap. This CDR3 has 12 residues. Germline V lookup: CDR1 SGDLS, CDR2 YYNGEE. The chain employs TRBV9 and TRBJ2-7; D is possibly TRBD1 (6 bases). This clonotype was sampled from a woman in her 70s with pancreatic cancer. Some clones in this sample may be carry-over from other donors' samples. The sample was peripheral blood, taken from a patient treated with proton-based radiotherapy. CDR3 sequence reads: CASSPGQMEQYF. For the CDR3, the DNA is TGTGCCAGCAGCCCGGGACAAATGGAGCAGTACTTC. The complete variable domain, with remaining parts taken from reference TRBV9 and TRBJ2-7, reads DSGVTQTPKHLITATGQRVTLRCSPRSGDLSVYWYQQSLDQGLQFLIQYYNGEERAKGNILERFSAQQFPDLHSELNLSSLELGDSALYFCASSPGQMEQYFGPGTRLTVT.